These T cell receptor beta chains were read from a single sample in a study of blood T cells in healthy people across ages. MiXCR, applied by TCRdb to the 5' RACE reads, yields one record per CDR3 protein. The repertoire holds about 1.5 million distinct CDR3 sequences, with about 40% as singletons. Sequenced: blood. These receptors were collected from a woman younger than 35 in good health. Each CDR3 is given with its conserved first and last residue. The D gene is left open where the match is weak. Clone size appears in some rows only: once, few, many, or a class for an expanded clone.

TRBV4-1,-,TRBJ1-2,-,TGCGCCAGCAGCCAAGGCCGGGGTCTGGACTATGGCTACACCTTC,CASSQGRGLDYGYTF
TRBV2,-,TRBJ2-1,TRBD2,TGTGCCAGCTGGGAGGGAAAGGAGCAGTTCTTC,CASWEGKEQFF
TRBV21-1,once,TRBJ1-5,-,TGTGCCAGCAGCAAAGCGCCGCGAGGTCAGTCGGCCAATCAGCCCCAGCATTTT,CASSKAPRGQSANQPQHF
TRBV20-1,-,TRBJ1-1,TRBD1,TGCAGTGCTCGACAGGGGGTGTTTGGGACTGAAGCTTTCTTT,CSARQGVFGTEAFF
TRBV19,-,TRBJ1-1,-,TGTGCCAGTACCCCGAATCGCTACCTAAGCGGTGAAGCTTTCTTT,CASTPNRYLSGEAFF
TRBV2,-,TRBJ2-1,TRBD2,TGTGCCAGCAGTGAGGGACTAGCGGGGGCTTTACACAATGAGCAGTTCTTC,CASSEGLAGALHNEQFF
TRBV15,few,TRBJ2-7,-,TGTGCCACCAGCAGAGCCTTACAGGGAGTCTACGAGCAGTACTTC,CATSRALQGVYEQYF
TRBV11-2,-,TRBJ2-5,TRBD2,TGTGCCAGCAGTCGGACTAGCTCTCCAGAGACCCAGTACTTC,CASSRTSSPETQYF
TRBV20-1,-,TRBJ2-5,TRBD2,TGCAGCGCCCCCATCCCGGGGGGAGAAGAGACCCAGTACTTC,CSAPIPGGEETQYF
TRBV3-1,-,TRBJ2-6,-,TGTGCCAGCAGCCAAGGCGCAGCCGGGGCCAACGTCCTGACTTTC,CASSQGAAGANVLTF
TRBV27,-,TRBJ2-5,-,TGTGCCAGCTCCGCCTTCCAAGAGACCCAGTACTTC,CASSAFQETQYF
TRBV7-8,-,TRBJ1-4,-,TGTGCCAGCAGCTTCGACCCCTCATACCCTGAAAAACTGTTTTTT,CASSFDPSYPEKLFF
TRBV29-1,-,TRBJ1-4,TRBD1,TGCAGCGCAGGACAGGGAGATGAAAAACTGTTTTTT,CSAGQGDEKLFF
TRBV11-1,-,TRBJ2-4,TRBD2,TGTGCCAGCAGCATTAGCGGGAGATCTTACAATGAGCAGTACTTC,CASSISGRSYNEQYF
TRBV4-1,-,TRBJ1-2,-,TGCGCCAGCAGCCAGGGCTACACCTTC,CASSQGYTF
TRBV6-6,-,TRBJ2-5,-,TGTGCCACCGTATCGGTCTTTCCGAGGGGCGGGGAGACCCAGTACTTC,CATVSVFPRGGETQYF
TRBV20-1,-,TRBJ2-1,-,TGCAGTGCTCCGCCCCCCGCGGGTAGAGGTTACAATGAGCAGTTCTTC,CSAPPPAGRGYNEQFF
TRBV12-3/TRBV12-4,few,TRBJ1-5,-,TGTGCCAGCAGTTTAACCTCCTGGAAGGGGGTTATGAGCAATCAGCCCCAGCATTTT,CASSLTSWKGVMSNQPQHF
TRBV10-3,-,TRBJ1-5,TRBD1,TGTGCCATCAGGGGGACAGAGAATCAGCCCCAGCATTTT,CAIRGTENQPQHF
TRBV7-3,few,TRBJ2-3,TRBD2,TGTGCCAGCAGCGTTAGCGGGGGCCGCACAGATACGCAGTATTTT,CASSVSGGRTDTQYF
TRBV29-1,few,TRBJ2-7,-,TGCAGCGTTGATGGGGGCCGGGGTGTTAGCTACGAGCAGTACTTC,CSVDGGRGVSYEQYF
TRBV5-6,-,TRBJ2-7,TRBD1,TGTGCCAGCAGCTCAAGCAGTCCGGGACAGCGGACTTACGAGCAGTACTTC,CASSSSSPGQRTYEQYF
TRBV20-1,-,TRBJ1-1,-,TGCAGTGCCACCCGGGGAGGGAACACTGAAGCTTTCTTT,CSATRGGNTEAFF
TRBV6-1,-,TRBJ2-1,-,TGCGGGGCTAGCCGGCTCGCTGAGCAGTTCTTC,CGASRLAEQFF
TRBV27,-,TRBJ1-2,-,TGTGCCAGCAGTTTAGACGCCCTAAACTATGGCTACACCTTC,CASSLDALNYGYTF
TRBV30,-,TRBJ1-5,-,TGTGCCTGGAGTGTACGGAGCAATAATCAGCCCCAGCATTTT,CAWSVRSNNQPQHF
TRBV20-1,few,TRBJ2-7,TRBD2,TGCAGTGCTAAAATAAGCGGGAGAGTCCACGAGCAGTACTTC,CSAKISGRVHEQYF
TRBV7-3,-,TRBJ2-6,-,TGTTCCTGCAGCTTAACAGGCTCTGGGGCCAACGTCCTGACTTTC,CSCSLTGSGANVLTF
TRBV6-5,-,TRBJ2-1,-,TGTGCCAGCACCCCGGGGTGGGGGGAGCAGTTCTTC,CASTPGWGEQFF
TRBV7-9,-,TRBJ2-4,-,TGTGCCAGCAGCTTAACGGGGAGAGACCATGCCATTCAGTACTTC,CASSLTGRDHAIQYF
TRBV20-1,few,TRBJ2-3,TRBD2,TGCAGTGCTACTTCCCCCGGGACTAGCGGGACTAGCACAGATACGCAGTATTTT,CSATSPGTSGTSTDTQYF
TRBV29-1,-,TRBJ2-2,-,TGCAGCGTTGCTACTAGCCTCAACACCGGGGAGCTGTTTTTT,CSVATSLNTGELFF
TRBV2,-,TRBJ2-6,-,TGTGCCAGCAGTGAACAGACATCTGGGGCCAACGTCCTGACTTTC,CASSEQTSGANVLTF
TRBV7-9,-,TRBJ2-1,TRBD1,TGTGCCAACAGCACCATGACAGGGTTGAGGAATGAGCAGTTCTTC,CANSTMTGLRNEQFF
TRBV7-9,once,TRBJ1-1,-,TGTGCCAGCAGCCTTTACCCTTATCAGGGGCCGAACACTGAAGCTTTCTTT,CASSLYPYQGPNTEAFF
TRBV12-3/TRBV12-4,-,TRBJ2-3,-,TGTGCCAGCAGTTTAGAAGGAGTTGCGGATACGCAGTATTTT,CASSLEGVADTQYF
TRBV7-2,-,TRBJ2-1,-,TGTGCCAGCAGCTTAGCGCTAGCACCCAATGAGCAGTTCTTC,CASSLALAPNEQFF
TRBV28,-,TRBJ2-5,-,TGCGCCAGCAGCCCTCCCCATGGCGGGGTCCCAGAGACCCAGTACTTC,CASSPPHGGVPETQYF
TRBV20-1,few,TRBJ2-3,TRBD2,TGCAGTGCCCTGGGACTAGCTAACACAGATACGCAGTATTTT,CSALGLANTDTQYF